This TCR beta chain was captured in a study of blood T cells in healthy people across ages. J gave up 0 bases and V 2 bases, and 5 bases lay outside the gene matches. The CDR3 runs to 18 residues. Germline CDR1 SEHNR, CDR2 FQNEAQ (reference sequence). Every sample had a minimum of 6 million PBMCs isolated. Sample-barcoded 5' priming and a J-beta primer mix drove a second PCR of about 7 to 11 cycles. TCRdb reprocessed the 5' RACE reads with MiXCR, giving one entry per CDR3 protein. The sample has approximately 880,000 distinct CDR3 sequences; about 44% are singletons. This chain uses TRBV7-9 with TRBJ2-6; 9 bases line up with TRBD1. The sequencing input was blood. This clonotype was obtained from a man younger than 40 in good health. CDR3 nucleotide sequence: TGTGCCAGCAGCTTATCCGGACAGGGGTCCTCTGGGGCCAACGTCCTGACTTTC. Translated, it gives CASSLSGQGSSGANVLTF. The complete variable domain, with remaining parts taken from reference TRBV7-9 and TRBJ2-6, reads DTGVSQNPRHKITKRGQNVTFRCDPISEHNRLYWYRQTLGQGPEFLTYFQNEAQLEKSRLLSDRFSAERPKGSFSTLEIQRTEQGDSAMYLCASSLSGQGSSGANVLTFGAGSRLTVL.